These 11 T cell receptor beta chains originate from one sample sequenced in a study of early T cells in non-severe SARS-CoV-2 infection (dated by TCRdb to the early 2020s). The receptor library was made with 5' RACE. Sequencing instrument: NextSeq 500. Starting from the raw public reads, TCRdb applied fastp trimming at Q25, assembled clones with MiXCR and retained in-frame beta chains. Rows are unified per CDR3 protein, each entry keeping the most common DNA and genes. Recorded for this sample are some 53,000 distinct CDR3 sequences; around 7.5% of them occurred a single time. Clones ranked in the top ten supply roughly 8.8% of the sample. Specimen: whole blood. Receptors were obtained from an adult who was a healthcare worker with PCR-confirmed SARS-CoV-2 infection or an uninfected control (not recorded which).

The chain employs TRBV6-1 and TRBJ1-5, with D hard to call. V was clipped by 6 bases and J by 1 base, with 10 bases between them. This CDR3 is built from 14 residues. Germline V CDR1 and CDR2: MNHNS, SASEGT. The CDR3 DNA follows: TGTGCCAGCAGCCTCGGAAGGAGCAATCAGCCCCAGCATTTT. It yields the protein CASSLGRSNQPQHF.

The sample holds many counts of this clonotype. This chain links TRBV11-2 with TRBJ2-7; tentatively, D is TRBD1 (5 bases). Trimming took 3 bases from V and 0 from J, leaving 9 bases between them. In germline, CDR1 is SGHAT, CDR2 FQNNGV. This CDR3 spans 14 amino acids. The CDR3 sequence is CASSFGRASYEQYF. CDR3 DNA: TGTGCCAGCAGCTTCGGCAGGGCCTCCTACGAGCAGTACTTC.

This clonotype was seen many times. This CDR3 reads CASSPEGTGNQPQHF. CDR3 sequence (DNA): TGTGCCAGCAGCCCTGAGGGGACCGGCAATCAGCCCCAGCATTTT. The chain combines TRBV7-2 with TRBJ1-5; a weak D match, TRBD1 (5 bases). There are 15 residues in the CDR3. Trimming removed 5 bases from V and 2 bases from J, with 13 bases in between. Germline CDR1 reads SGHTA; CDR2 reads FQGNSA.

This clonotype was detected a few times. The chain couples TRBV20-1 to TRBJ1-6; D is undetermined. The V gene lost 1 base and the J gene lost 3 bases, with 16 bases spanning the gap. This CDR3 comprises 17 residues. Germline V gives CDR1 DFQATT, CDR2 SNEGSKA (reference sequence). The CDR3 region has the DNA TGCAGTGCTAGAGGTGCTGATTCAGGAGTCTATAATTCACCCCTCCACTTT. Translation gives CSARGADSGVYNSPLHF.

This clonotype was found a few times. The chain's CDR3 is CASSSNRGRRDTEAFF. The CDR3 DNA sequence: TGTGCCAGCAGTTCCAACAGGGGGCGCAGAGATACTGAAGCTTTCTTT. The V gene is TRBV12-3 or TRBV12-4, the J gene TRBJ1-1, with 9 positions matching TRBD1. V trimming: 4 bases; J trimming: 5 bases; junction bases outside the gene matches: 11. This CDR3 comprises 16 residues.

This clonotype was counted at least ten times. V is TRBV12-3 or TRBV12-4 and J is TRBJ2-7; 10 bases align to TRBD2. This CDR3 contains 14 residues. V lost 2 bases, J lost 3 bases, and 1 base stayed unmatched. CDR3: CASSLSSGSYEQYF. CDR3 nucleotides: TGTGCCAGCAGTTTATCTAGCGGGAGCTACGAGCAGTACTTC.

The sample holds many counts of this clonotype. This chain links TRBV7-9 with TRBJ1-5; TRBD1 might be the D (6 bases). The V gene lost 5 bases and the J gene lost 4 bases, with 12 bases spanning the gap. The germline gives CDR1 SEHNR, CDR2 FQNEAQ (reference sequence). The CDR3 has 14 amino acids. The CDR3 loop reads CASSDGGLNQPQHF. The CDR3 nucleotides are TGTGCCAGCAGCGATGGGGGCCTGAATCAGCCCCAGCATTTT.

The V and J genes are TRBV7-2 and TRBJ1-1; D might be TRBD1 (6 bases). This CDR3 spans 14 amino acids. Germline CDR1 SGHTA, CDR2 FQGNSA. V was pared by 5 bases and J by 4 bases, with 14 bases between. CDR3 loop: CASSPGGGITEAFF. The DNA for the CDR3 is TGTGCCAGCAGCCCCGGAGGGGGAATCACTGAAGCTTTCTTT.

This clonotype has more than one count but fewer than ten. V usage is TRBV29-1 and J usage is TRBJ2-2; perhaps TRBD1 as D (5 bases). The CDR3 sequence is 12 residues long. Trimming left V 2 bases short and J 5 bases short, with 6 bases between. Germline CDR1 SQVTM, CDR2 ANQGSEA. This CDR3 reads CSVERTTGELFF. The CDR3 nucleotides are TGCAGCGTTGAACGGACAACCGGGGAGCTGTTTTTT.

In this sample, this clonotype turned up many times. The V call is TRBV20-1, the J call TRBJ2-7; 8 bases are a match to TRBD1. The CDR3 extends over 12 amino acids. Germline V gene data show CDR1 as DFQATT and CDR2 as SNEGSKA (reference sequence). The ends lost 5 bases at V and 7 bases at J; junction bases unmatched: 7. The CDR3 is CSASAGGSEQYF. The CDR3 DNA is TGCAGTGCTTCAGCAGGGGGCTCGGAGCAGTACTTC.

The chain carries TRBV6-2 or TRBV6-3 and TRBJ1-4; D is unclear. The V end was cut by 6 bases, the J end by 10 bases, with 15 bases between. CDR1 and CDR2 (germline): MNHEY, SVGEGT. The CDR3 has 13 residues. The CDR3 sequence is CASSFDGLGKLFF. The CDR3, as DNA: TGTGCCAGCAGCTTCGACGGTCTGGGAAAACTGTTTTTT.